A selection of T cell receptor beta chains follows, all from one sample in a study of somatic mutations in cytotoxic T cells in rheumatoid arthritis. Sequencing was performed with immunoSEQ multiplex PCR; in TCRdb, only in-frame clones are kept and a portion is missing. Of 14,000 or so clones in the sample, under 80% are singletons; the top ten hold around 28%. The sample consisted of CD8+ T cells sorted from blood. Receptors originate from an adult with rheumatoid arthritis. CDR3s leave out the opening cysteine and the closing phenylalanine or tryptophan.

cdr3_aa,v_call,j_call
ASSGTGATYEQY,TRBV2,TRBJ2-7
ASSLGGISYEQY,TRBV7-9,TRBJ2-7
ASSGKRTDSTDTQY,TRBV6-1,TRBJ2-3
ASSWGNFDGYT,TRBV19,TRBJ1-2
ASSLSPSGYEQY,TRBV11-2,TRBJ2-7
ATSRVGEREQY,TRBV15,TRBJ2-7
ASSSYLRDGVYEQY,TRBV28,TRBJ2-7
ASSIQSADTQY,TRBV19,TRBJ2-3
ASSNSGTPSTDTQY,TRBV9,TRBJ2-3
AWHPGSTGDTQY,TRBV30,TRBJ2-3
ASSLSGLSYGYT,TRBV11-2,TRBJ1-2
AWSVGRAEAF,TRBV30,TRBJ1-1
ASSWGDRGSQETQY,TRBV7-2,TRBJ2-5
ASSLGWGQGGEKLF,TRBV28,TRBJ1-4
ASSFIGGQETQY,TRBV27,TRBJ2-5
ASSLQGRNSPLH,TRBV13,TRBJ1-6
ASSFRGQSKDEQY,TRBV9,TRBJ2-7
ASAYASYNEQF,TRBV2,TRBJ2-1
ASSGYGGAGYNEQF,TRBV7-9,TRBJ2-1
ASSLLGLNEQF,TRBV7-6,TRBJ2-1
ASSVAKAGGLETQY,TRBV9,TRBJ2-5
AWSPEQTEQY,TRBV30,TRBJ2-7
ASSHGDRVYEQY,TRBV19,TRBJ2-7
ASSQGWSGAF,TRBV14,TRBJ1-1
AISGATSGGAPGELF,TRBV10-3,TRBJ2-2
ASSQDPGRTDTQY,TRBV4-1,TRBJ2-3
ASSPRTGPYEQY,TRBV4-1,TRBJ2-7
ASSGPGQGGYGNQPQH,TRBV6-4,TRBJ1-5
ASSPPFNEQF,TRBV18,TRBJ2-1
AWSDTGLVRELF,TRBV30,TRBJ2-2
ASSIYRALWTQPQH,TRBV28,TRBJ1-5
ASSLGPRKPLDNEQF,TRBV27,TRBJ2-1
ASSHKASSYEQY,TRBV28,.
ASSLAGWPLH,TRBV7-2,TRBJ1-6
AWSVIGGEDGYT,TRBV30,TRBJ1-2
ASSGVVRSPYEQY,TRBV6-1,TRBJ2-7
ASRPHQGIAEAF,TRBV12-2,TRBJ1-1
ASSATGGGGGEQY,TRBV9,TRBJ2-7
AISERVQGQGRTEAF,TRBV10-3,TRBJ1-1
ASSSHGGGNEQF,TRBV7-8,TRBJ2-1